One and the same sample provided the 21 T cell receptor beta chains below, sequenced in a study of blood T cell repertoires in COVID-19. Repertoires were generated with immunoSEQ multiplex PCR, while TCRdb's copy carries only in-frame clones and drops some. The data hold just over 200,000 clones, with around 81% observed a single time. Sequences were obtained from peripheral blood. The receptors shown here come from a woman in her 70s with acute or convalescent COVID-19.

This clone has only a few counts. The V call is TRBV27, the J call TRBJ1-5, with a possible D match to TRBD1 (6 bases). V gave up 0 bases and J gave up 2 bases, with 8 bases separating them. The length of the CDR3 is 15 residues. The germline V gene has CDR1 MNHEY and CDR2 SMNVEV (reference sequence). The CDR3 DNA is TGTGCCAGCAGTTTATCGGGGGCAGGCAATCAGCCCCAGCATTTT. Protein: CASSLSGAGNQPQHF.

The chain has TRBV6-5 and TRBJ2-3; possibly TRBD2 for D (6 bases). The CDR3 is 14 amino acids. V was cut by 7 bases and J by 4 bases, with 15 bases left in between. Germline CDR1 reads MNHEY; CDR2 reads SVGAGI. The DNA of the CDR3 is TGTGCCAGCAAGGTCGGACCGGGGGCAGATACGCAGTATTTT. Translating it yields CASKVGPGADTQYF.

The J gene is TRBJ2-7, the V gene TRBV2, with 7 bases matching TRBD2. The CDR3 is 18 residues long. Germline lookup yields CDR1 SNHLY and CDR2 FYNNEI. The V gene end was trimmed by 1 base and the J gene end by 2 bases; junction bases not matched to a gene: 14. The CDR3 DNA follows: TGTGCCAGCAGTGAAGATCTTCCCTTGGCTAGCGGTACCTACGAGCAGTACTTC. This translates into CASSEDLPLASGTYEQYF. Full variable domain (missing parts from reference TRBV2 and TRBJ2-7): EPEVTQTPSHQVTQMGQEVILRCVPISNHLYFYWYRQILGQKVEFLVSFYNNEISEKSEIFDDQFSVERPDGSNFTLKIRSTKLEDSAMYFCASSEDLPLASGTYEQYFGPGTRLTVT.

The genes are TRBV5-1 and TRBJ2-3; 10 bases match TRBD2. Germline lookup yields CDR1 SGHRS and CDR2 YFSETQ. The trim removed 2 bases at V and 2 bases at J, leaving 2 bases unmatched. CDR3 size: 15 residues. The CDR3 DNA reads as TGCGCCAGCAGCTTAACTAGCGGGGACACAGATACGCAGTATTTT. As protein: CASSLTSGDTDTQYF.

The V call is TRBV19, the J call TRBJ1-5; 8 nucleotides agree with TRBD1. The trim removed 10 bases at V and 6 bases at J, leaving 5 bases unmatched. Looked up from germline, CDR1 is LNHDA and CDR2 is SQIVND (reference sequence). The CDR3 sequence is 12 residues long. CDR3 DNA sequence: TGTGCCACGGACAGGGCCGGTCAGCCCCAGCATTTT. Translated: CATDRAGQPQHF.

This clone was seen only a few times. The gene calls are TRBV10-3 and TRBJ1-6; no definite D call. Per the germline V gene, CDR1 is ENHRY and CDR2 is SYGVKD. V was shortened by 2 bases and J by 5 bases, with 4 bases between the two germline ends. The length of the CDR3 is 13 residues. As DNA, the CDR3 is TGTGCCATCAGTGAGGAGAATAATTCACCCCTCCACTTT. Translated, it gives CAISEENNSPLHF.

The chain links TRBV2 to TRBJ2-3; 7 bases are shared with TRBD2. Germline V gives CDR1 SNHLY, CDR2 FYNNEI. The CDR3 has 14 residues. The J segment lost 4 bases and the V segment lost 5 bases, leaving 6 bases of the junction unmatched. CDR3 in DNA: TGTGCCAGCAGTTCCGGGAGGACGGCAGATACGCAGTATTTT. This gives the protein CASSSGRTADTQYF.

CDR3 sequence (DNA): TGTGCCAGCACCATCCAACAGGGCTCGGATCAGCCCCAGCATTTT. Translating gives CASTIQQGSDQPQHF. The V call is TRBV5-8, the J call TRBJ1-5, with a tentative D call TRBD1 (6 bases). Germline V gives CDR1 SGHTS, CDR2 YDEGEE. The CDR3 covers 15 residues. Trimming took off 6 bases at V and 5 bases at J, with 18 bases between the two ends.

CDR3 protein: CATSDSAGGPYEQYF. The CDR3 region has the DNA TGTGCCACCAGTGATTCCGCGGGAGGCCCCTACGAGCAGTACTTC. The chain combines TRBV24-1 with TRBJ2-7, with 8 bases matching TRBD2. The trim removed 2 bases at V and 2 bases at J, leaving 4 bases unmatched. This CDR3 contains 15 residues. Germline V gene sequence: CDR1 KGHDR, CDR2 SFDVKD.

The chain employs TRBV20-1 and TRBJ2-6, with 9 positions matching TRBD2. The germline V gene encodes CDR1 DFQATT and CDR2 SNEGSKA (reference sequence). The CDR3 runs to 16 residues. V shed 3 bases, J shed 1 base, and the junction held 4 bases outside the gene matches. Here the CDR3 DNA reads TGCAGTGCTAGTCTAGCGGGGAGATCTGGGGCCAACGTCCTGACTTTC. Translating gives CSASLAGRSGANVLTF.

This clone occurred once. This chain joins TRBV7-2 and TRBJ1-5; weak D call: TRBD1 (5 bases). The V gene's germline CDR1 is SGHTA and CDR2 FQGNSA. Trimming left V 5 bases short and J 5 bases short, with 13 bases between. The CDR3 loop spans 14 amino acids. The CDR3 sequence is CASSTGLGDQPQHF. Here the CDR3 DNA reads TGTGCCAGCAGCACGGGACTAGGGGATCAGCCCCAGCATTTT.

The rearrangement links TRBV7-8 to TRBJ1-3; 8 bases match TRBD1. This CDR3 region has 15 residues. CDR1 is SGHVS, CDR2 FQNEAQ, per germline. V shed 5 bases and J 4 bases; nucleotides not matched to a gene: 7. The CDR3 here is CASSARTGTGNTIYF. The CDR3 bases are TGTGCCAGCAGCGCCCGGACAGGGACCGGAAACACCATATATTTT.

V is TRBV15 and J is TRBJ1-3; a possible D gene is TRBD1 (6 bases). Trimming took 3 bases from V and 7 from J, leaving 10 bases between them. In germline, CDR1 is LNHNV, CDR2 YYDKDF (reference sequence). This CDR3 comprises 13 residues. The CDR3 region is CATSSSQGNTIYF. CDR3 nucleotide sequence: TGTGCCACCAGCAGTTCCCAGGGGAACACCATATATTTT.

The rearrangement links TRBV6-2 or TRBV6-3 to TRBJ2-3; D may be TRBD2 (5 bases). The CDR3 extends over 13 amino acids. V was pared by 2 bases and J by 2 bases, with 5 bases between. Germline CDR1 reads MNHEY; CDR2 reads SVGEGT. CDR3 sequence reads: CASSYDYTDTQYF. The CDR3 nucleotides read TGTGCCAGCAGTTACGACTACACAGATACGCAGTATTTT.

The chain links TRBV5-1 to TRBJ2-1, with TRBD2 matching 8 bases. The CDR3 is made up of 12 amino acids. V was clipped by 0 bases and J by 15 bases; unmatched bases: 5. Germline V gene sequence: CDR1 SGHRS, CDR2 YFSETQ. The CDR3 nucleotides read TGCGCCAGCAGCTTGGAAGGACTAGCTCTGTTCTTC. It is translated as CASSLEGLALFF.

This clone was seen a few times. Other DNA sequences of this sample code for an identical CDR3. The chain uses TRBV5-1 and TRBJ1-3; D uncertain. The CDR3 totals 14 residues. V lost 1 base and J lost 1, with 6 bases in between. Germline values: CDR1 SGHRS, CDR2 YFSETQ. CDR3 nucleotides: TGCGCCAGCAGCTTGCGGGGATCTGGAAACACCATATATTTT. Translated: CASSLRGSGNTIYF.

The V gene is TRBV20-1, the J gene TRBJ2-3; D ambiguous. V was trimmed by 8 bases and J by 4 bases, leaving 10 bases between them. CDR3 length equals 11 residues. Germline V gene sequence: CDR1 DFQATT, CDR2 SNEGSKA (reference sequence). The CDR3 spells CSPFIPDTQYF. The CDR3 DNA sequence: TGCAGTCCCTTTATCCCAGATACGCAGTATTTT.

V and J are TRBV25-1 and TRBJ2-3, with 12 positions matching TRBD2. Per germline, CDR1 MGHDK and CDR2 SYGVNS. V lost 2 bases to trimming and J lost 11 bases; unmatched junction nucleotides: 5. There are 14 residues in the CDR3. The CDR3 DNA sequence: TGTGCCAGCAGTGAAGGACTAGCGGGGCCGGGGCAGTATTTT. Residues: CASSEGLAGPGQYF.

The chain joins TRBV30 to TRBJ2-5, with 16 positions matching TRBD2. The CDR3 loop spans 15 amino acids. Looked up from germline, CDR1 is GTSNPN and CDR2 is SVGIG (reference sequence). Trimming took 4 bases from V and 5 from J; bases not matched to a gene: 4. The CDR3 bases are TGTGCCTGGACCCAGGGACTAGCGGGAGGGGAGACCCAGTACTTC. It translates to CAWTQGLAGGETQYF.

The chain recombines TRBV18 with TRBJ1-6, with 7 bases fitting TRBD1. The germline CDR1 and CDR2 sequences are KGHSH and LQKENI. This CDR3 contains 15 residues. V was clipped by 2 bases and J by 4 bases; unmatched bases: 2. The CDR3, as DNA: TGTGCCAGCTCACCATCGGGACAGTATAATTCACCCCTCCACTTT. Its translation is CASSPSGQYNSPLHF.

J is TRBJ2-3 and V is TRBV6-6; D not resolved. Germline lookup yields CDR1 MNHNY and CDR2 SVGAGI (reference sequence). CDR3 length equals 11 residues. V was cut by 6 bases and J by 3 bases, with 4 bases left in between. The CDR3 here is CASRLTDTQYF. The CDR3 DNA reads TGTGCCAGCAGACTTACAGATACGCAGTATTTT.